The entry that follows covers one TCR beta chain sequence. The germline CDR1 and CDR2 sequences are SGHNT and YYREEE (reference sequence). The CDR3 totals 16 residues. The V and J ends lost 4 bases and 1 base, in that order; junction bases with no gene match: 5. Repertoires were generated with immunoSEQ multiplex PCR, while TCRdb's copy carries only in-frame clones and drops some. The sample shows tens of thousands of clones, around 86% of them seen only once. This entry belongs to a study of radiotherapy plus CTLA-4 blockade in lung cancer. The clonotype comes from a human donor with non-small cell lung cancer that progressed on radiotherapy plus ipilimumab. The sequenced sample was peripheral blood, obtained from a patient treated with radiotherapy plus ipilimumab. The rearrangement links TRBV5-4 to TRBJ1-4, with 9 bases identical to TRBD1. The CDR3 here is CASSPGTGQTNEKLFF. As DNA, the CDR3 is TGTGCCAGCAGCCCCGGGACAGGGCAAACTAATGAAAAACTGTTTTTT.